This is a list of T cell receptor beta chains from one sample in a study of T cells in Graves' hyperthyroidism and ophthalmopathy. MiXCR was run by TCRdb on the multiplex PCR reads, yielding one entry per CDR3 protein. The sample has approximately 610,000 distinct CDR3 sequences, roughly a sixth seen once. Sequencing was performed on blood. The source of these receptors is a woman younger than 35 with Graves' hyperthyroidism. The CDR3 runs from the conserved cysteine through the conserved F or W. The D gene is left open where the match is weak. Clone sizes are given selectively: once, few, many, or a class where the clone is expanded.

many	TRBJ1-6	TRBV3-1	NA	CASSSFGTGDSPLHF	TGTGCCAGCAGCTCGTTCGGGACGGGGGATTCACCCCTCCACTTT
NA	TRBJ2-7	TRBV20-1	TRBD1	CSARDVDRGNYEQYF	TGCAGTGCTAGAGACGTGGACAGGGGGAACTACGAGCAGTACTTC
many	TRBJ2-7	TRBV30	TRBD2	CAWSGTSGSAYEQYF	TGTGCCTGGAGTGGAACTAGCGGGAGTGCTTACGAGCAGTACTTC
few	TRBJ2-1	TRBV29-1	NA	CSVELGGLHGEQFF	TGCAGCGTTGAATTGGGGGGGCTGCATGGGGAGCAGTTCTTC
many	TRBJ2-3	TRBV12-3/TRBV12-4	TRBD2	CASSFWLAEIESTDTQYF	TGTGCCAGCAGTTTTTGGCTAGCGGAAATAGAAAGCACAGATACGCAGTATTTT
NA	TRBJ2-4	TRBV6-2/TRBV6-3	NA	CASSVLGGAKNIQYF	TGTGCCAGCAGCGTCCTAGGGGGAGCCAAAAACATTCAGTACTTC
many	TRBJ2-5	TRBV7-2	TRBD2	CASSGTSGLAQYF	TGTGCCAGCAGCGGGACTAGTGGTTTGGCCCAGTACTTC
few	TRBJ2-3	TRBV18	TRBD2	CASSPGFGLAGGDTQYF	TGTGCCAGCTCACCGGGTTTCGGACTAGCGGGAGGAGATACGCAGTATTTT
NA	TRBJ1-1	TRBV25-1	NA	CASNRGQLNTEAFF	TGTGCCAGCAACCGAGGACAGCTGAACACTGAAGCTTTCTTT
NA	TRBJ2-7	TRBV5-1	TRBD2	CASSLRSGGYEQYF	TGCGCCAGCAGCTTGCGGTCGGGAGGCTACGAGCAGTACTTC
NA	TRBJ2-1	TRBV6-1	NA	CASDPLERNAYNEQFF	TGTGCCAGTGATCCACTCGAGCGGAATGCCTACAATGAGCAGTTCTTC
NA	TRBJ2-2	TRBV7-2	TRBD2	CASSRTSGRGDTGELFF	TGTGCCAGCAGTCGGACTAGCGGGAGAGGCGACACCGGGGAGCTGTTTTTT
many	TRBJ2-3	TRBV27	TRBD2	CASSLTSSGSVTDTQYF	TGTGCCAGCAGTCTCACGTCGAGCGGGAGTGTCACAGATACGCAGTATTTT
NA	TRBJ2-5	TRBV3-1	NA	CASSQTGPAETQYF	TGTGCCAGCAGCCAAACGGGTCCTGCAGAGACCCAGTACTTC
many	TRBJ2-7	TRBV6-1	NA	CASSYGGYAYEQYF	TGTGCCAGCAGTTACGGCGGGTACGCCTACGAGCAGTACTTC
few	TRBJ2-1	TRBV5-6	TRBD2	CASSGSGGGSYNEQFF	TGTGCCAGCAGCGGGAGCGGGGGGGGCTCCTACAATGAGCAGTTCTTC
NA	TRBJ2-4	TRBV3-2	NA	CASSRPDRALQNIQYF	TGTGCCAGCAGCCGCCCGGACAGGGCGCTCCAAAACATTCAGTACTTC
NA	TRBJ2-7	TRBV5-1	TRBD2	CASSKHGTSVEQCF	TGCGCCAGCAGCAAACATGGGACTAGCGTCGAGCAGTGCTTC
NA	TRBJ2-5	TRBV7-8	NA	CASSLGLRETQYF	TGTGCCAGCAGCTTAGGACTGAGGGAGACCCAGTACTTC
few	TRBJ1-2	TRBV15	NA	CATSRWTQRDYGYTF	TGTGCCACCAGCAGGTGGACACAGAGGGACTATGGCTACACCTTC
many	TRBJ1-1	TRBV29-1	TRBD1	CSATGPFEAFF	TGCAGCGCGACAGGGCCCTTTGAAGCTTTCTTT
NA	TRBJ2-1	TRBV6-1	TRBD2	CATAWASGTSEQFF	TGTGCCACCGCGTGGGCTAGCGGGACGTCTGAGCAGTTCTTC
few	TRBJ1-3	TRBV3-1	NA	CASSQVVGSGNTIYF	TGTGCCAGCAGCCAAGTCGTGGGCTCTGGAAACACCATATATTTT
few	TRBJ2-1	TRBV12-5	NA	CASGWDEHNEQFF	TGTGCTAGTGGTTGGGACGAACACAATGAGCAGTTCTTC
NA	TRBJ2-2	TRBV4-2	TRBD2	CASSHVLAGRTGELFF	TGTGCCAGCAGCCATGTCTTAGCGGGGCGCACCGGGGAGCTGTTTTTT
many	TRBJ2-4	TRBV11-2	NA	CASSLRDPSNIQYF	TGTGCCAGCAGCCTACGGGACCCTTCAAACATTCAGTACTTC